Following are 31 T cell receptor beta chains from one sample sequenced in a study of OX40 agonist ivuxolimab in advanced cancers. The protocol was immunoSEQ multiplex PCR, while the TCRdb copy is restricted to in-frame clones and leaves out a portion. The sample contains around 80,000 clones, roughly 88% of which appear only once. The sample here was CD4+ or CD8+ T cells sorted from blood, taken in a trial of the OX40 agonist ivuxolimab. These receptors all come from an adult with an advanced solid tumor such as melanoma, head and neck, liver or kidney cancer.

The gene calls are TRBV5-8 and TRBJ1-1, with 8 bases identical to TRBD1. The CDR3 covers 12 residues. The V gene's germline CDR1 is SGHTS and CDR2 YDEGEE. J was trimmed by 9 bases and V by 4 bases; bases with no gene match: 5. In nucleotides, the CDR3 is TGTGCCAGCAGCCAACGGACAGGGAAAGCTTTCTTT. It specifies CASSQRTGKAFF.

This sequence joins TRBV6-6 and TRBJ1-2, with 8 positions matching TRBD1. With V trimmed by 6 bases and J by 8 bases, 8 bases remained unmatched. The CDR3 runs to 13 residues. In germline, CDR1 is MNHNY, CDR2 SVGAGI (reference sequence). CDR3 sequence (DNA): TGTGCCAGCAGACCTCAGGGGGCTGGAGGCTACACCTTC. This encodes CASRPQGAGGYTF.

The V call is TRBV30, the J call TRBJ2-7; no clear D. The germline V gene encodes CDR1 GTSNPN and CDR2 SVGIG (reference sequence). The germline V and J ends were trimmed by 5 bases and 10 bases, with 15 bases remaining between them. This CDR3 has 11 residues. The DNA for the CDR3 is TGTGCCTGGGCCCTTGGGAAGGGACAGTACTTC. Translated: CAWALGKGQYF.

CDR3 protein: CASSGSGGTEAFF. The CDR3, as DNA: TGCGCCAGCAGTGGCTCAGGGGGCACTGAAGCTTTCTTT. The chain couples TRBV10-1 to TRBJ1-1; 7 nucleotides line up with TRBD1. J was trimmed by 4 bases and V by 4 bases; bases with no gene match: 3. Germline loops: CDR1 WNHNN, CDR2 SYGVQD (reference sequence). This CDR3 is 13 amino acids long.

V is TRBV4-1 and J is TRBJ2-2; tentative D call: TRBD1 (6 bases). The CDR3 covers 15 residues. Germline loops: CDR1 MGHRA, CDR2 YSYEKL. V dropped 4 bases and J dropped 2 bases, with 11 bases sitting between them. In DNA, the CDR3 is TGCGCCAGCAGCCTAGACAGGAGAAACACCGGGGAGCTGTTTTTT. It codes for CASSLDRRNTGELFF.

This clone was seen just once. CDR3 in DNA: TGTGCCAGCAGTGAAACAGGAGAAAAACTGTTTTTT. Translating it yields CASSETGEKLFF. The chain is built from TRBV2 and TRBJ1-4; TRBD1 might be the D (5 bases). Looked up from germline, CDR1 is SNHLY and CDR2 is FYNNEI. This CDR3 comprises 12 residues. V was shortened by 2 bases and J by 8 bases, with 6 bases between the two germline ends.

The chain recombines TRBV7-8 with TRBJ2-7; 8 bases line up with TRBD1. V lost 5 bases and J lost 3; bases outside the gene matches: 9. CDR1 is SGHVS, CDR2 FQNEAQ, per germline. This CDR3 has 15 residues. CDR3 sequence reads: CASSPFEGQGYEQYF. The CDR3 DNA reads as TGTGCCAGCAGCCCCTTTGAAGGACAGGGCTACGAGCAGTACTTC. Combining the CDR3 with reference TRBV7-8 and TRBJ2-7 gives the whole variable domain GAGVSQSPRYKVAKRGQDVALRCDPISGHVSLFWYQQALGQGPEFLTYFQNEAQLDKSGLPSDRFFAERPEGSVSTLKIQRTQQEDSAVYLCASSPFEGQGYEQYFGPGTRLTVT.

The chain joins TRBV15 to TRBJ1-2; perhaps TRBD1 as D (6 bases). V was clipped by 3 bases and J by 2 bases, with 19 bases between them. Germline values: CDR1 LNHNV, CDR2 YYDKDF (reference sequence). The CDR3 extends over 17 amino acids. CDR3 amino acids: CATSRETTSGANYGYTF. DNA of the CDR3: TGTGCCACCAGCAGGGAAACTACTTCAGGGGCCAACTATGGCTACACCTTC. The whole variable domain, filled in from reference TRBV15 and TRBJ1-2, reads DAMVIQNPRYQVTQFGKPVTLSCSQTLNHNVMYWYQQKSSQAPKLLFHYYDKDFNNEADTPDNFQSRRPNTSFCFLDIRSPGLGDTAMYLCATSRETTSGANYGYTFGSGTRLTVV.

The chain combines TRBV5-4 with TRBJ2-3; TRBD2 agrees at 9 bases. CDR3 size: 15 residues. Germline-derived CDR1 and CDR2 are SGHNT and YYREEE (reference sequence). With V trimmed by 0 bases and J by 5 bases, 4 bases remained unmatched. The CDR3 is CASSLGAGGGDTQYF. The CDR3 DNA sequence: TGTGCCAGCAGCTTGGGAGCGGGGGGCGGAGATACGCAGTATTTT.

The V and J genes are TRBV5-1 and TRBJ2-5; the D is unclear. The V end was cut by 0 bases, the J end by 2 bases, with 14 bases between. The CDR3 length is 16 residues. Germline values: CDR1 SGHRS, CDR2 YFSETQ. The CDR3: CASSLGPARTQETQYF. The CDR3 DNA reads as TGCGCCAGCAGCTTGGGGCCGGCAAGAACGCAAGAGACCCAGTACTTC. Drawing the rest from reference TRBV5-1 and TRBJ2-5, the complete variable domain is KAGVTQTPRYLIKTRGQQVTLSCSPISGHRSVSWYQQTPGQGLQFLFEYFSETQRNKGNFPGRFSGRQFSNSRSEMNVSTLELGDSALYLCASSLGPARTQETQYFGPGTRLLVL.

The rearrangement joins TRBV5-1 to TRBJ2-5, with D possibly called TRBD1 or TRBD2 (5 bases each). The CDR3 is made up of 14 amino acids. Germline V gives CDR1 SGHRS, CDR2 YFSETQ. Trimming left V 6 bases short and J 5 bases short, with 17 bases between. The CDR3 reads CASMGLLGEETQYF. Here the CDR3 DNA reads TGCGCCAGCATGGGCCTCCTAGGGGAGGAGACCCAGTACTTC. Looking up the rest from reference TRBV5-1 and TRBJ2-5 gives the full variable domain: KAGVTQTPRYLIKTRGQQVTLSCSPISGHRSVSWYQQTPGQGLQFLFEYFSETQRNKGNFPGRFSGRQFSNSRSEMNVSTLELGDSALYLCASMGLLGEETQYFGPGTRLLVL.

This rearrangement joins TRBV4-1 to TRBJ1-2; TRBD1 might be the D (5 bases). CDR1 is MGHRA and CDR2 is YSYEKL in the germline V gene. This CDR3 contains 17 residues. The germline V and J ends were trimmed by 0 bases and 2 bases, with 16 bases remaining between them. The CDR3 DNA reads TGCGCCAGCAGCCAAGATTGGAGACCTGGGGCGAACTATGGCTACACCTTC. It is translated as CASSQDWRPGANYGYTF.

The chain combines TRBV6-5 with TRBJ1-3; perhaps TRBD1 as D (6 bases). Germline V gives CDR1 MNHEY, CDR2 SVGAGI. This CDR3 is built from 16 residues. With 2 bases removed from V and 2 bases from J, the gap between germline ends came to 13 bases. In DNA form, the CDR3 reads TGTGCCAGCAGTTACGGGGCAGGGGTGGCTGGAAACACCATATATTTT. It yields the protein CASSYGAGVAGNTIYF.

The rearrangement joins TRBV6-6 to TRBJ2-5; D is uncertain. The germline V gene has CDR1 MNHNY and CDR2 SVGAGI (reference sequence). The CDR3 has 13 amino acids. Between the trimmed V and J ends, which lost 6 bases and 5 bases, there was a span of 13 bases. Here the CDR3 DNA reads TGTGCCAGCAGCCCAGGAAAGGACGAGACCCAGTACTTC. Translation: CASSPGKDETQYF.

This chain connects TRBV30 to TRBJ1-1; D possibly corresponds to TRBD1 (6 bases). The V gene lost 2 bases and the J gene lost 11 bases, with 15 bases spanning the gap. CDR1 and CDR2 (germline): GTSNPN, SVGIG (reference sequence). The CDR3 totals 12 residues. CDR3 DNA sequence: TGTGCCTGGAGTCCCGGGACATTTTCGGCTTTCTTT. Translating gives CAWSPGTFSAFF.

CDR3 loop: CASSERTGANYGYTF. The CDR3 region has the DNA TGTGCCAGCAGTGAACGGACAGGGGCTAACTATGGCTACACCTTC. This rearrangement joins TRBV2 to TRBJ1-2, with 9 nucleotides matching TRBD1. The CDR3 consists of 15 residues. V lost 2 bases, J lost 0 bases, and 1 base stayed unmatched. Germline assignment: CDR1 SNHLY and CDR2 FYNNEI. Together with reference TRBV2 and TRBJ1-2, the CDR3 gives the full variable domain: EPEVTQTPSHQVTQMGQEVILRCVPISNHLYFYWYRQILGQKVEFLVSFYNNEISEKSEIFDDQFSVERPDGSNFTLKIRSTKLEDSAMYFCASSERTGANYGYTFGSGTRLTVV.

This clone has only one observation. The chain uses TRBV2 and TRBJ1-1, with D possibly TRBD1 on 6 matching bases. With 4 bases removed from V and 6 bases from J, the gap between germline ends came to 12 bases. Germline V gene sequence: CDR1 SNHLY, CDR2 FYNNEI. The CDR3 is 13 amino acids. The CDR3 spells CASSVGQSPEAFF. CDR3 nucleotide sequence: TGTGCCAGCAGTGTCGGACAGTCTCCTGAAGCTTTCTTT.

This rearrangement joins TRBV5-1 to TRBJ1-3; the D is unclear. V lost 4 bases and J 0 bases, leaving 17 bases between the germline ends. Germline V gives CDR1 SGHRS, CDR2 YFSETQ. This CDR3 is 17 amino acids long. The CDR3 here is CASSKQDMTFSGNTIYF. The DNA of the CDR3 is TGCGCCAGCAGCAAACAAGACATGACTTTCTCTGGAAACACCATATATTTT.

This clone was seen a few times. This rearrangement joins TRBV11-2 to TRBJ2-5, with 10 nucleotides matching TRBD2. The V gene's germline CDR1 is SGHAT and CDR2 FQNNGV. The CDR3 covers 16 residues. J was trimmed by 1 base and V by 1 base; bases with no gene match: 3. The CDR3 here is CASSLGLAGLQETQYF. DNA of the CDR3: TGTGCCAGCAGCTTAGGACTAGCGGGCCTCCAAGAGACCCAGTACTTC.

The chain has TRBV29-1 and TRBJ2-2; D is perhaps TRBD2 (6 bases). Trimming shortened V by 4 bases and J by 5 bases, and 20 bases separated the two germline ends. This CDR3 region has 16 residues. Germline V gene lookup returns CDR1 SQVTM and CDR2 ANQGSEA. DNA of the CDR3: TGCAGCGTTGTATCCGTCGGTAGGGGAGGAACCGGGGAGCTGTTTTTT. It codes for CSVVSVGRGGTGELFF.

V usage is TRBV6-6 and J usage is TRBJ2-1, with 7 bases lining up with TRBD1. The V and J ends lost 4 bases and 4 bases, in that order; junction bases with no gene match: 4. The CDR3 covers 14 residues. From germline, CDR1 is MNHNY and CDR2 SVGAGI (reference sequence). Here the CDR3 DNA reads TGTGCCAGCAGTTCCGGGACAGTATACAATGAGCAGTTCTTC. As protein: CASSSGTVYNEQFF.

The chain couples TRBV30 to TRBJ2-3, with 9 nucleotides matching TRBD1. This CDR3 has 15 amino acids. Germline V gene data show CDR1 as GTSNPN and CDR2 as SVGIG (reference sequence). The V gene end was trimmed by 0 bases and the J gene end by 4 bases; junction bases not matched to a gene: 5. Here the CDR3 reads CAWSVRGQGSDTQYF. The CDR3 bases are TGTGCCTGGAGTGTACGGGGACAGGGCTCAGATACGCAGTATTTT.

This clone was observed once. The chain uses TRBV7-3 and TRBJ2-7, with TRBD2 matching 7 bases. With V trimmed by 5 bases and J by 0 bases, 10 bases remained unmatched. Germline lookup yields CDR1 SGHTA and CDR2 FQGTGA. The CDR3 loop spans 16 amino acids. CDR3 in DNA: TGTGCCAGCAGCCCGACTAGCAGGCTCGACTCCTACGAGCAGTACTTC. Protein product: CASSPTSRLDSYEQYF.

J is TRBJ1-1 and V is TRBV19; no definite D call. Germline V gene data show CDR1 as LNHDA and CDR2 as SQIVND (reference sequence). The CDR3 length is 14 residues. V gave up 1 base and J gave up 1 base, with 7 bases separating them. CDR3 DNA: TGTGCCAGTAGTATAGCGGGTACGAACACTGAAGCTTTCTTT. This encodes CASSIAGTNTEAFF.

In this sample, this clone turned up a few times. The CDR3 is CASGLVEASPLHF. In nucleotides, the CDR3 is TGTGCCAGCGGTCTGGTAGAGGCTTCACCCCTCCACTTT. The chain links TRBV6-6 to TRBJ1-6, with unresolved D. Deletions cut 8 bases from V and 9 bases from J, with 14 bases between. The CDR3 sequence is 13 residues long. Germline CDR1 and CDR2: MNHNY and SVGAGI (reference sequence).

CDR3 in amino acids: CASSLLGTGINYGYTF. CDR3 DNA: TGTGCCAGCAGCTTGCTCGGGACGGGAATAAACTATGGCTACACCTTC. This chain joins TRBV5-6 and TRBJ1-2, with TRBD1 as a possible D gene (5 bases). The CDR3 is made up of 16 amino acids. Germline values: CDR1 SGHDT, CDR2 YYEEEE. V was trimmed by 1 base and J by 2 bases, leaving 15 bases between them.

The genes are TRBV5-1 and TRBJ2-3; D call uncertain. Germline V gene sequence: CDR1 SGHRS, CDR2 YFSETQ. The germline V and J ends were trimmed by 4 bases and 0 bases, with 15 bases remaining between them. The CDR3 consists of 16 residues. In DNA form, the CDR3 reads TGCGCCAGCAGCCAGCTGGGAAGGACGAGCACAGATACGCAGTATTTT. It specifies CASSQLGRTSTDTQYF. Using reference TRBV5-1 and TRBJ2-3 for the parts outside the CDR3, the full variable domain is KAGVTQTPRYLIKTRGQQVTLSCSPISGHRSVSWYQQTPGQGLQFLFEYFSETQRNKGNFPGRFSGRQFSNSRSEMNVSTLELGDSALYLCASSQLGRTSTDTQYFGPGTRLTVL.

This chain joins TRBV19 and TRBJ2-7; 7 nucleotides match TRBD1. The CDR3 has 14 amino acids. Germline-derived CDR1 and CDR2 are LNHDA and SQIVND (reference sequence). Trimming removed 6 bases from V and 3 bases from J; junction bases left unmatched: 8. The CDR3 sequence: CASRNRGENYEQYF. The CDR3, as DNA: TGTGCCAGTAGGAACAGGGGCGAAAACTACGAGCAGTACTTC. The entire variable domain, with the rest obtained from reference TRBV19 and TRBJ2-7, is as follows: DGGITQSPKYLFRKEGQNVTLSCEQNLNHDAMYWYRQDPGQGLRLIYYSQIVNDFQKGDIAEGYSVSREKKESFPLTVTSAQKNPTAFYLCASRNRGENYEQYFGPGTRLTVT.

The rearrangement joins TRBV5-6 to TRBJ1-3, with D perhaps matching TRBD1 (6 bases). This CDR3 comprises 16 residues. Germline assignment: CDR1 SGHDT and CDR2 YYEEEE. With 3 bases removed from V and 2 bases from J, the gap between germline ends came to 15 bases. The CDR3 DNA follows: TGTGCCAGCAGCTCCGCTTGGGACAACACTGGAAACACCATATATTTT. The encoded protein is CASSSAWDNTGNTIYF.

The gene calls are TRBV7-2 and TRBJ2-5, with a weak D call TRBD1 (6 bases). This CDR3 spans 15 amino acids. V was cut by 5 bases and J by 1 base, with 14 bases left in between. The germline CDR1 and CDR2 sequences are SGHTA and FQGNSA. The CDR3 nucleotides are TGTGCCAGCAGCCACCACCGGACAGTCCAAGAGACCCAGTACTTC. Translation gives CASSHHRTVQETQYF. The whole variable domain, filled in from reference TRBV7-2 and TRBJ2-5, reads GAGVSQSPSNKVTEKGKDVELRCDPISGHTALYWYRQSLGQGLEFLIYFQGNSAPDKSGLPSDRFSAERTGGSVSTLTIQRTQQEDSAVYLCASSHHRTVQETQYFGPGTRLLVL.

The V gene is TRBV14, the J gene TRBJ2-2; 10 positions agree with TRBD2. This CDR3 has 17 residues. Germline lookup yields CDR1 SGHDN and CDR2 FVKESK. Losses at the gene ends were 0 bases for V and 3 bases for J; bases not matched to a gene: 4. CDR3 bases: TGTGCCAGCAGCCAAGATTGGCTAGCGGGAGACACCGGGGAGCTGTTTTTT. Encoded protein: CASSQDWLAGDTGELFF.